The rows below give T cell receptor beta chains drawn from one sample of a study of CD8 T cells in Susac syndrome. Using its own MiXCR run on the immunoSEQ multiplex PCR reads, TCRdb lists one record per CDR3 protein. The table includes about 120,000 distinct CDR3 sequences, about nine tenths detected once. Material for sequencing was CD4+ T cells from PBMCs. The source is a human donor in good health. The CDR3 runs from the conserved cysteine through the conserved F or W. The order of the fields is V gene, clone size, D gene, J gene, CDR3 protein, CDR3 DNA. D genes are given only for firm matches. Rows may omit the clone size; those that give it use once, few, many or a size class.

TRBV29-1	-	TRBD2	TRBJ2-3	CSVSEPGPWGGTDTQYF	TGCAGCGTTTCAGAACCCGGACCATGGGGGGGGACAGATACGCAGTATTTT
TRBV27	-	-	TRBJ1-2	CASSLSGAGYTF	TGTGCCAGCAGTTTATCCGGGGCTGGCTACACCTTC
TRBV6-1	-	-	TRBJ2-6	CASSEASAGVPSGANVLTF	TGTGCCAGCAGTGAAGCATCGGCAGGGGTACCCTCTGGGGCCAACGTCCTGACTTTC
TRBV11-2	-	-	TRBJ2-2	CASSLVVGTGELFF	TGTGCCAGCAGCTTAGTTGTGGGAACCGGGGAGCTGTTTTTT
TRBV7-2	-	TRBD1	TRBJ1-1	CASSLDRGSTEAFF	TGTGCCAGCAGCCTAGACAGGGGAAGCACTGAAGCTTTCTTT
TRBV20-1	-	-	TRBJ2-4	CSASQVRGIAKNIQYF	TGCAGTGCTAGCCAGGTCAGAGGTATAGCCAAAAACATTCAGTACTTC
TRBV7-3	-	-	TRBJ1-1	CASGRAGEAFF	TGTGCCAGCGGGAGGGCGGGCGAAGCTTTCTTT
TRBV12-5	-	-	TRBJ2-3	CASGPTENTDTQYF	TGTGCTAGTGGCCCGACAGAGAACACAGATACGCAGTATTTT
TRBV29-1	once	TRBD2	TRBJ2-3	CSTKATSGSTDTQYF	TGCAGCACCAAGGCAACTAGCGGTAGCACAGATACGCAGTATTTT
TRBV4-3	-	-	TRBJ1-1	CASSLEGRGDTEAFF	TGCGCCAGCAGCCTGGAAGGTCGGGGGGACACTGAAGCTTTCTTT
TRBV19	-	TRBD1	TRBJ1-2	CASIPGTGARANYGYTF	TGTGCCAGTATTCCCGGGACAGGGGCCCGAGCTAACTATGGCTACACCTTC
TRBV4-2	once	TRBD2	TRBJ2-5	CASSQGTSGGGEETQYF	TGTGCCAGCAGCCAAGGGACTAGCGGGGGGGGTGAGGAGACCCAGTACTTC
TRBV4-1	once	TRBD1	TRBJ2-7	CASSQGTGGTYEQYF	TGCGCCAGCAGCCAAGGGACAGGGGGCACCTACGAGCAGTACTTC
TRBV5-6	-	TRBD1	TRBJ2-1	CASSLGGGAFNEQFF	TGTGCCAGCAGCTTGGGAGGGGGCGCTTTTAATGAGCAGTTCTTC
TRBV2	-	TRBD1	TRBJ1-2	CASRGQGAGGYTF	TGTGCCAGCAGGGGACAGGGGGCGGGGGGCTACACCTTC
TRBV20-1	once	-	TRBJ2-3	CSASIGTPVMFGADTQYF	TGCAGTGCCTCAATAGGGACTCCCGTCATGTTTGGGGCAGATACGCAGTATTTT
TRBV25-1	-	-	TRBJ2-5	CASSDSIETQYF	TGTGCCAGCAGTGATTCGATTGAGACCCAGTACTTC
TRBV7-9	-	-	TRBJ2-3	CASSLDTGADTQYF	TGTGCCAGCAGCTTAGATACGGGAGCAGATACGCAGTATTTT